This passage covers 25 T cell receptor beta chains from one sample sequenced in a study of regulatory T cells in long-lasting Graves disease (dated by TCRdb to 2020 to 2023). The sample's time point label is to be understood as: newly diagnosed GD, antithyroid drugs for less than 3 months. For both TCR sequencing and RNA sequencing, RNA was extracted from PBMCs in TRIzol. Receptor libraries were prepared by multiplex PCR. Sequencing was performed on an Illumina HiSeq 4000. iRepertoire HTBI primers and Arm-PCR amplification of CDR3 regions were used to construct TCR beta libraries. TCRdb ran its own pipeline on the public reads, namely fastp trimming at Q25 and MiXCR clone calling, and kept in-frame beta chains. Duplicate CDR3 protein sequences are folded into a single record with the most common DNA and genes. In all, the sample holds about 430,000 distinct CDR3 sequences, and around 16% of those were seen once. In total, the top ten clones hold approximately 7.8% of the sample.

The same data also contributed to another study, on T cells in Graves' hyperthyroidism and ophthalmopathy.

Sequencing was performed on peripheral blood mononuclear cells (PBMCs), taken at new diagnosis, from a patient treated with antithyroid drugs. The source is a middle-aged woman with Graves disease. Donor details come from another sample of the same person, matched by shared clones.

This clonotype was seen at least ten times. The chain joins TRBV12-3 or TRBV12-4 to TRBJ1-1; 11 bases are a match to TRBD1. The CDR3 has 17 amino acids. The trim removed 7 bases at V and 6 bases at J, leaving 16 bases unmatched. CDR3 loop: CASTSTGTGGVDAEAFF. DNA of the CDR3: TGTGCCAGCACGTCGACTGGGACAGGGGGTGTCGACGCTGAAGCTTTCTTT.

This clonotype was observed at least ten times. The V call is TRBV5-1, the J call TRBJ2-3, with a tentative D call TRBD1 (6 bases). The CDR3 has 14 amino acids. Trimming left V 4 bases short and J 6 bases short, with 15 bases between. Germline loops: CDR1 SGHRS, CDR2 YFSETQ. CDR3 loop: CASSPQGRADTQYF. The DNA of the CDR3 is TGCGCCAGCAGCCCTCAGGGGCGAGCGGATACGCAGTATTTT. Looking up the rest from reference TRBV5-1 and TRBJ2-3 gives the full variable domain: KAGVTQTPRYLIKTRGQQVTLSCSPISGHRSVSWYQQTPGQGLQFLFEYFSETQRNKGNFPGRFSGRQFSNSRSEMNVSTLELGDSALYLCASSPQGRADTQYFGPGTRLTVL.

This clonotype was counted many times. The chain is built from TRBV27 and TRBJ2-7; TRBD2 is a possible D gene (5 bases). V dropped 5 bases and J dropped 2 bases, with 10 bases sitting between them. Germline loops: CDR1 MNHEY, CDR2 SMNVEV (reference sequence). The CDR3 has 13 residues. CDR3 region: CASSVAGPYEQYF. DNA of the CDR3: TGTGCCAGCAGTGTCGCGGGCCCCTACGAGCAGTACTTC.

The rearrangement uses TRBV18 and TRBJ1-1; unclear D gene. Germline V gene lookup returns CDR1 KGHSH and CDR2 LQKENI. This CDR3 is 13 amino acids long. V gave up 3 bases and J gave up 4 bases, with 9 bases separating them. The CDR3 nucleotides read TGTGCCAGCTCACCCGACATGGCCACTGAAGCTTTCTTT. As protein: CASSPDMATEAFF.

This clonotype was observed many times. This sequence joins TRBV28 and TRBJ2-1; a possible D gene is TRBD2 (7 bases). V was clipped by 7 bases and J by 6 bases, with 25 bases between them. Germline V gene lookup returns CDR1 MDHEN and CDR2 SYDVKM. This CDR3 has 17 amino acids. Here the CDR3 reads CASIGWGGGVFGNEQFF. CDR3 in DNA: TGTGCCAGCATTGGTTGGGGAGGGGGGGTTTTTGGCAATGAGCAGTTCTTC.

This clonotype has just a few counts. The J gene is TRBJ2-7, the V gene TRBV29-1; D possibly corresponds to TRBD2 (6 bases). V was cut by 5 bases and J by 0 bases, with 11 bases left in between. Germline CDR1 reads SQVTM; CDR2 reads ANQGSEA. The CDR3 length is 13 residues. The CDR3 DNA follows: TGCAGCGTTAGTCGCGGGGACTCCTACGAGCAGTACTTC. It codes for CSVSRGDSYEQYF.

V and J are TRBV6-1 and TRBJ1-4; the D gene is possibly TRBD1 (5 bases). The germline V gene has CDR1 MNHNS and CDR2 SASEGT. The V end was cut by 7 bases, the J end by 1 base, with 13 bases between. The CDR3 consists of 15 residues. The CDR3, as DNA: TGTGCCAGCAAACTGCTGGGGGTAACTAATGAAAAACTGTTTTTT. Its protein is CASKLLGVTNEKLFF.

The chain has TRBV20-1 and TRBJ2-7; 15 positions match TRBD2. The CDR3 has 17 amino acids. The germline V gene encodes CDR1 DFQATT and CDR2 SNEGSKA (reference sequence). With 2 bases clipped from V and 0 bases from J, the junction kept 5 bases outside the gene matches. The CDR3 DNA is TGCAGTGCTAGACCAGGACTAGCGGGAGGGAGCTCCTACGAGCAGTACTTC. Residues: CSARPGLAGGSSYEQYF.

This clonotype turned up a few times. The chain uses TRBV19 and TRBJ1-5; D unresolved. The V gene's germline CDR1 is LNHDA and CDR2 SQIVND (reference sequence). Trimming cost V 3 bases and J 15 bases, with 12 bases left between them. The CDR3 sequence is 11 residues long. CDR3 amino acids: CASSMSESRHF. The CDR3 nucleotides read TGTGCCAGTAGTATGTCGGAATCTCGGCATTTT. Full variable domain (outside the CDR3, taken from reference TRBV19 and TRBJ1-5): DGGITQSPKYLFRKEGQNVTLSCEQNLNHDAMYWYRQDPGQGLRLIYYSQIVNDFQKGDIAEGYSVSREKKESFPLTVTSAQKNPTAFYLCASSMSESRHFGDGTRLSIL.

The V gene is TRBV2, the J gene TRBJ2-7, with TRBD2 identical over 9 bases. This CDR3 is built from 12 residues. Trimming took 5 bases from V and 7 from J; bases not matched to a gene: 3. CDR1 SNHLY and CDR2 FYNNEI come from the germline V gene. CDR3 sequence reads: CASSSSGGEQYF. In DNA, the CDR3 is TGTGCCAGCAGTTCCAGCGGGGGGGAGCAGTACTTC.

This clonotype has a count of ten or more. The genes are TRBV12-3 or TRBV12-4 and TRBJ2-7; 10 bases fit TRBD2. CDR3 length: 16 residues. J gave up 5 bases and V 1 base, and 8 bases lay outside the gene matches. The CDR3 coding sequence is TGTGCCAGCAGTTTAGATCGAGCGGGAGGGCCTAACGAGCAGTACTTC. Protein: CASSLDRAGGPNEQYF.

This clonotype came up a few times. The chain combines TRBV30 with TRBJ1-6; D not certain. V gave up 4 bases and J gave up 10 bases, with 14 bases separating them. Germline CDR1 reads GTSNPN; CDR2 reads SVGIG (reference sequence). The CDR3 consists of 13 residues. For the CDR3, the DNA is TGTGCCTGGACAACCAAAAGGTCCTCACCCCTCCACTTT. As protein: CAWTTKRSSPLHF.

This rearrangement joins TRBV24-1 to TRBJ1-5; D gene ambiguous. V lost 4 bases and J 11 bases, leaving 17 bases between the germline ends. This CDR3 region has 14 residues. From germline, CDR1 is KGHDR and CDR2 SFDVKD. CDR3 sequence: CATSETGGVGSQHF. CDR3 coding DNA: TGTGCCACCAGTGAAACGGGTGGAGTGGGGTCCCAGCATTTT.

The chain recombines TRBV24-1 with TRBJ2-1; 9 nucleotides match TRBD2. Germline V gene data show CDR1 as KGHDR and CDR2 as SFDVKD. The trim removed 3 bases at V and 7 bases at J, leaving 18 bases unmatched. This CDR3 is built from 19 residues. The CDR3 protein is CATSDPAGIAGAQVNEQFF. CDR3 DNA sequence: TGTGCCACCAGTGATCCAGCCGGGATAGCGGGAGCCCAAGTAAATGAGCAGTTCTTC.

This clonotype was seen many times. The rearrangement uses TRBV29-1 and TRBJ2-5, with 9 positions matching TRBD1. This CDR3 is 13 amino acids long. Germline V gene lookup returns CDR1 SQVTM and CDR2 ANQGSEA. The junction had 3 bases not matched to a gene; V was cut back by 3 bases and J by 4 bases. The CDR3 here is CSVDGGQGETQYF. CDR3 DNA sequence: TGCAGCGTTGATGGGGGACAGGGAGAGACCCAGTACTTC. Using reference TRBV29-1 and TRBJ2-5 for the parts outside the CDR3, the full variable domain is SAVISQKPSRDICQRGTSLTIQCQVDSQVTMMFWYRQQPGQSLTLIATANQGSEATYESGFVIDKFPISRPNLTFSTLTVSNMSPEDSSIYLCSVDGGQGETQYFGPGTRLLVL.

This clonotype was detected many times. V is TRBV2 and J is TRBJ1-2, with 10 bases aligning to TRBD1. Germline V gene data show CDR1 as SNHLY and CDR2 as FYNNEI. With V trimmed by 3 bases and J by 2 bases, 3 bases remained unmatched. The CDR3 is made up of 15 amino acids. CDR3 region: CASSEPGQGNYGYTF. CDR3 DNA sequence: TGTGCCAGCAGTGAGCCGGGACAGGGGAACTATGGCTACACCTTC.

In its sample, this clonotype was seen a few times. This chain joins TRBV7-9 and TRBJ1-2; 7 bases align to TRBD1. This CDR3 contains 15 residues. The germline gives CDR1 SEHNR, CDR2 FQNEAQ (reference sequence). Losses at the gene ends were 5 bases for V and 4 bases for J; bases not matched to a gene: 10. CDR3 in amino acids: CASSEKTGFAYGYTF. The CDR3 DNA sequence: TGTGCCAGCAGCGAGAAGACAGGGTTTGCCTATGGCTACACCTTC.

CDR3 sequence: CASSFHGGGSGNTIYF. Here the CDR3 DNA reads TGTGCCAGCAGTTTTCACGGAGGGGGCTCTGGAAACACCATATATTTT. The chain links TRBV28 to TRBJ1-3, with D perhaps TRBD1 (6 bases). Germline-derived CDR1 and CDR2 are MDHEN and SYDVKM. V lost 3 bases, J lost 0 bases, and 12 bases lay in between. This CDR3 spans 16 amino acids.

As for this clonotype: A read error may account for a junction end that differs from germline. The genes are TRBV27 and TRBJ2-1; 10 bases line up with TRBD2. CDR3 length equals 15 residues. The germline gives CDR1 MNHEY, CDR2 SMNVEV (reference sequence). The CDR3 spells CASSFEAGGYYEQLF. Written as DNA, the CDR3 is TGTGCCAGCAGTTTTGAAGCGGGAGGGTACTACGAGCAGCTCTTC.

This clonotype has a count of ten or more. The V gene is TRBV15, the J gene TRBJ1-1, with no clear D. V dropped 0 bases and J dropped 1 base, with 9 bases sitting between them. The CDR3 has 15 residues. Germline loops: CDR1 LNHNV, CDR2 YYDKDF (reference sequence). CDR3 residues: CATSRDSIKNTEAFF. The DNA for the CDR3 is TGTGCCACCAGCAGAGACAGCATCAAGAACACTGAAGCTTTCTTT.

This clonotype was counted ten times or more. The genes are TRBV19 and TRBJ1-5; TRBD1 matches at 8 bases. The length of the CDR3 is 19 residues. From germline, CDR1 is LNHDA and CDR2 SQIVND (reference sequence). After removal of 5 bases from V and 2 bases from J, the junction contained 17 bases not matched to a gene. The CDR3 spells CASSAAPPFQGAGNQPQHF. The CDR3 bases are TGTGCCAGTAGTGCGGCGCCTCCGTTTCAGGGGGCCGGCAATCAGCCCCAGCATTTT.

This clonotype appeared a few times. CDR3 sequence reads: CASSFYADQETQYF. DNA for the CDR3: TGTGCCAGCAGCTTTTACGCAGACCAAGAGACCCAGTACTTC. This chain uses TRBV13 with TRBJ2-5; D call uncertain. The CDR3 covers 14 residues. Germline loops: CDR1 PRHDT, CDR2 FYEKMQ (reference sequence). The germline V and J ends were trimmed by 3 bases and 0 bases, with 8 bases remaining between them.

This clonotype was counted ten times or more. CDR3 sequence reads: CASSYIDRATEAFF. The CDR3 DNA is TGTGCCAGCAGTTACATCGACAGGGCTACTGAAGCTTTCTTT. This chain links TRBV6-2 or TRBV6-3 with TRBJ1-1, with 7 bases that match TRBD1. The V gene's germline CDR1 is MNHEY and CDR2 SVGEGT. V lost 2 bases, J lost 5 bases, and 5 bases stayed unmatched. This CDR3 is built from 14 residues.

This clonotype has at least ten counts. J is TRBJ2-2 and V is TRBV12-3 or TRBV12-4; TRBD2 is a possible D gene (6 bases). The V end lost 5 bases, the J end lost 3 bases, and 13 bases lay between the germline ends. The length of the CDR3 is 15 residues. The DNA for the CDR3 is TGTGCCAGCAGTAATAGCGGTGCGGACACCGGGGAGCTGTTTTTT. It translates to CASSNSGADTGELFF.

This clonotype was found many times. This rearrangement joins TRBV4-1 to TRBJ2-3; D uncertain. Trimming left V 3 bases short and J 4 bases short, with 5 bases between. Germline assignment: CDR1 MGHRA and CDR2 YSYEKL. This CDR3 has 12 residues. The CDR3 bases are TGCGCCAGCAGCCATACGGCAGATACGCAGTATTTT. This sequence encodes CASSHTADTQYF.